The source of this T cell receptor (beta chain) is a study of CD8 T cells in Susac syndrome. The authors reverse transcribed about 0.45 to 1 ug RNA with random hexamers. TCRdb reprocessed the immunoSEQ multiplex PCR reads with MiXCR, giving one entry per CDR3 protein. The sample lists around 85,000 distinct CDR3 sequences, approximately 95% seen once, with about 0.45% in the top ten. The germline gives CDR1 GTSNPN, CDR2 SVGIG (reference sequence). V shed 8 bases and J shed 1 base, with 13 bases lying between them. The CDR3 extends over 13 amino acids. The material sequenced was CD8+ T cells from PBMCs. This chain joins TRBV30 and TRBJ2-3; perhaps D is TRBD1 or TRBD2 (5 bases each). The sequence came from a human donor with Susac syndrome. The CDR3 coding sequence is TGTGCCCAGAGGGGACGGGGCACAGATACGCAGTATTTT. It specifies CAQRGRGTDTQYF.